Listed below are T cell receptor beta chains from one sample, sequenced in a study of T cell repertoires in cytomegalovirus infection. For these TCRs, the target antigens are not known. TCRdb re-derived calls from the reads in MiXCR, one entry per CDR3 protein. The data show roughly 920,000 distinct CDR3 sequences, around 32% seen once. Here the sequenced sample was cultured CD8+ T cells from PBMCs, taken from culture after CMV antigen stimulation. The source of these receptors is a human donor in good health (CMV status not recorded). Some clones in this sample may be carry-over from other donors' samples. CDR3s include the opening cysteine and the closing phenylalanine or tryptophan. The order of the fields is D gene, J gene, CDR3 length, clone size, V gene, CDR3 protein, CDR3 DNA. The D gene is left open where the match is weak. Clone size is not always given. Where it is, it says once, few, many or a class for expanded clones.

D: TRBD1
J: TRBJ1-1
length: 15
size: NA
V: TRBV27
CDR3: CASSSGQVMNTEAFF
DNA: TGTGCCAGCAGTTCGGGACAGGTCATGAACACTGAAGCTTTCTTT

D: NA
J: TRBJ1-2
length: 14
size: NA
V: TRBV29-1
CDR3: CTPGPTAGNYGYTF
DNA: TGCACCCCGGGTCCAACAGCGGGCAACTATGGCTACACCTTC

D: NA
J: TRBJ1-5
length: 16
size: NA
V: TRBV6-8
CDR3: CASSPGTLISNQPQHF
DNA: TGTGCCAGCAGTCCCGGGACTCTAATTAGCAATCAGCCCCAGCATTTT

D: NA
J: TRBJ2-2
length: 13
size: NA
V: TRBV27
CDR3: CASGLQGAGELFF
DNA: TGTGCCAGCGGGTTACAGGGCGCCGGGGAGCTGTTTTTT

D: NA
J: TRBJ2-3
length: 14
size: few
V: TRBV28
CDR3: CASRPDTYTDTQYF
DNA: TGTGCCAGCAGGCCGGACACCTACACAGATACGCAGTATTTT

D: NA
J: TRBJ2-1
length: 17
size: few
V: TRBV28
CDR3: CASSEITGFPIDNEQFF
DNA: TGTGCCAGCAGCGAAATCACAGGGTTTCCCATAGACAATGAGCAGTTCTTC

D: TRBD1
J: TRBJ1-5
length: 15
size: few
V: TRBV4-1
CDR3: CASSFSTTGNQPQHF
DNA: TGCGCCAGCAGCTTTTCCACGACAGGGAACCAGCCCCAGCATTTT

D: NA
J: TRBJ2-1
length: 15
size: NA
V: TRBV4-3
CDR3: CASSQRSGTYNEQFF
DNA: TGCGCCAGCAGCCAAAGATCAGGAACCTACAATGAGCAGTTCTTC

D: NA
J: TRBJ2-1
length: 13
size: NA
V: TRBV27
CDR3: CASSLAGTNEQFF
DNA: TGTGCCAGCAGTTTAGCCGGAACCAATGAGCAGTTCTTC

D: NA
J: TRBJ2-5
length: 15
size: few
V: TRBV6-6
CDR3: CASSYSQNPGETQYF
DNA: TGTGCCAGCAGTTACTCACAAAATCCAGGAGAGACCCAGTACTTC

D: NA
J: TRBJ2-7
length: 14
size: NA
V: TRBV12-3/TRBV12-4
CDR3: CASSWVMGAYEQYF
DNA: TGTGCCAGCTCCTGGGTTATGGGGGCCTACGAGCAGTACTTC

D: TRBD1
J: TRBJ2-2
length: 17
size: NA
V: TRBV27
CDR3: CASTNPGTGTNTGELFF
DNA: TGTGCCAGCACCAACCCCGGGACAGGGACGAACACTGGGGAGCTGTTTTTT

D: NA
J: TRBJ1-5
length: 15
size: NA
V: TRBV5-5
CDR3: CASSPGVNSNQPQHF
DNA: TGTGCCAGCAGCCCCGGGGTAAATAGCAATCAGCCCCAGCATTTT

D: TRBD2
J: TRBJ2-1
length: 20
size: NA
V: TRBV7-2
CDR3: CASSLTPGSGGPKGYNEQFF
DNA: TGTGCCAGCAGCTTAACCCCGGGTAGCGGGGGGCCTAAAGGTTACAATGAGCAGTTCTTC

D: TRBD1
J: TRBJ2-1
length: 15
size: NA
V: TRBV3-1
CDR3: CASSQAGQGHNEQFF
DNA: TGTGCCAGCAGCCAAGCGGGACAGGGCCACAATGAGCAGTTCTTC

D: NA
J: TRBJ2-3
length: 17
size: few
V: TRBV24-1
CDR3: CATSDFGQDRTTDTQYF
DNA: TGTGCCACCAGTGATTTTGGCCAAGACAGGACCACAGATACGCAGTATTTT

D: NA
J: TRBJ1-3
length: 14
size: NA
V: TRBV7-9
CDR3: CVSSPYSSGNTIYF
DNA: TGTGTCAGCAGCCCATACAGCTCTGGAAACACCATATATTTT

D: NA
J: TRBJ1-3
length: 16
size: NA
V: TRBV27
CDR3: CASSLRTPTTGNTIYF
DNA: TGTGCCAGCAGTCTACGGACCCCGACCACTGGAAACACCATATATTTT

D: TRBD1
J: TRBJ2-5
length: 14
size: NA
V: TRBV6-8
CDR3: CASSYSGTVETQYF
DNA: TGTGCCAGCAGTTATTCCGGGACAGTAGAGACCCAGTACTTC

D: TRBD1
J: TRBJ1-2
length: 15
size: NA
V: TRBV10-2
CDR3: CASRPRNRDRDGYTF
DNA: TGCGCCAGCAGGCCCCGGAACCGGGACAGGGATGGCTACACCTTC

D: NA
J: TRBJ2-3
length: 15
size: NA
V: TRBV9
CDR3: CASTLTWGAPDTQYF
DNA: TGTGCCAGCACCCTTACCTGGGGGGCCCCAGATACGCAGTATTTT